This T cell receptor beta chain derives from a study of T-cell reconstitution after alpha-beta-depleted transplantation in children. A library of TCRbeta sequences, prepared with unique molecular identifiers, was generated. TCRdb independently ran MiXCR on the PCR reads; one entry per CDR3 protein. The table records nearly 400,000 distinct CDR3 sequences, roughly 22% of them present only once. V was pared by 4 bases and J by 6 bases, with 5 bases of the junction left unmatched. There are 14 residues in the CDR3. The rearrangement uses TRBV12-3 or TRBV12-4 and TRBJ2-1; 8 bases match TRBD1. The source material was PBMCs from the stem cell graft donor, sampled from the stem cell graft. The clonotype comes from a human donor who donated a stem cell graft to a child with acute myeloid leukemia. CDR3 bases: TGTGCCAGCAGTTACCGGACAGGGTCCAATGAGCAGTTCTTC. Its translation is CASSYRTGSNEQFF.